A selection of T cell receptor beta chains follows, all from one sample in a study of T cells in tumors after PD-1 blockade. The assay was immunoSEQ multiplex PCR, and TCRdb's table has in-frame clones only and misses some. The table has 4,000 to 5,000 clones, around two thirds seen once. Specimen: tumor tissue, collected after anti-PD-1 treatment. These receptors were taken from a human donor with basal cell carcinoma. The CDR3 runs from the conserved cysteine through the conserved F or W. The order of the fields is V gene, D gene, clone size, CDR3 protein. D genes are given only for firm matches. Clone size is shown for a subset of rows, as once, few, many or a class of expanded clone.

v_gene: TRBV2; d_gene: TRBD1; abundance: once; CDR3aa: CASSDGTVRPEYF
v_gene: TRBV27; d_gene: -; abundance: -; CDR3aa: CASSRKTGGTEAFF
v_gene: TRBV10-2; d_gene: -; abundance: few; CDR3aa: CASRYSGSMNTEAFF
v_gene: TRBV7-8; d_gene: -; abundance: -; CDR3aa: CASSRKADGELFF
v_gene: TRBV7-9; d_gene: TRBD1; abundance: -; CDR3aa: CASSTVGTGYTEAFF
v_gene: TRBV18; d_gene: TRBD1; abundance: -; CDR3aa: CASSPDRVGHTEAFF
v_gene: TRBV30; d_gene: -; abundance: -; CDR3aa: CAWGTRTEAFF
v_gene: TRBV12-3/TRBV12-4; d_gene: -; abundance: -; CDR3aa: CASARRVNTEAFF
v_gene: TRBV28; d_gene: -; abundance: -; CDR3aa: CASSLSQGPQPQHF
v_gene: TRBV10-3; d_gene: -; abundance: few; CDR3aa: CAIRGQSNEKLFF
v_gene: TRBV7-8; d_gene: -; abundance: -; CDR3aa: CASSIGSGSYNEQFF
v_gene: TRBV19; d_gene: -; abundance: -; CDR3aa: CASSVSERTYEQYF
v_gene: TRBV5-1; d_gene: TRBD1; abundance: -; CDR3aa: CARRCRTGPYNEQFF
v_gene: TRBV4-1; d_gene: TRBD1; abundance: -; CDR3aa: CASSQGSPGQGLFVNTEAFF
v_gene: TRBV7-9; d_gene: -; abundance: -; CDR3aa: CASSLAGGTRILNYGYTF
v_gene: TRBV18; d_gene: -; abundance: -; CDR3aa: CASSPPGQTFYGYTF
v_gene: TRBV27; d_gene: -; abundance: few; CDR3aa: CASSFAQGDEKLFF